These T cell receptor beta chains were read from a single sample in a study of technical replicates of blood from a few donors. The data were produced by immunoSEQ multiplex PCR, yet TCRdb's version contains in-frame clones alone and is incomplete. The sample contains 55,000 to 75,000 clones, around 85% of which appear only once. The sequenced sample consisted of PBMCs. These receptors were taken from a human donor in good health. Some clones in this sample may be carry-over from other donors' samples. The CDR3 runs from the conserved cysteine through the conserved F or W. A D gene is named only where the DNA matches it firmly. Part of the rows lack a size; the others show once, few, many or a class for expanded clones.

CDR3nt	CDR3aa	j_gene	v_gene	d_gene	abundance
TGTGCCAGCAGTGAAAGACCCAGGGGCGGTGAAAAACTGTTTTTT	CASSERPRGGEKLFF	TRBJ1-4	TRBV2	NA	NA
TGTGCCAGCAGCGTAGGACAAACCGTCGTAGGGGAGCTGTTTTTT	CASSVGQTVVGELFF	TRBJ2-2	TRBV9	NA	NA
TGCGCCAGCAGCTTGCAGGGGGCGAGGAATGAGCAGTTCTTC	CASSLQGARNEQFF	TRBJ2-1	TRBV5-1	TRBD1	NA
TGTGCCAGCAGTTACCCTCAGGGACTGCGCGAGCAGTTCTTC	CASSYPQGLREQFF	TRBJ2-1	TRBV6-6	NA	NA
TGTGCCTGGAGTCTAGGTGGGACAGGGGGCCAGCCCCAGCATTTT	CAWSLGGTGGQPQHF	TRBJ1-5	TRBV30	TRBD1	NA
TGTCTCCCCAGGCCAGATACGCAGTATTTT	CLPRPDTQYF	TRBJ2-3	TRBV21-1	NA	NA
TGTGCCAGCAGCGCGCAACTAGCGGGGGGAACCGGGGAGCTGTTTTTT	CASSAQLAGGTGELFF	TRBJ2-2	TRBV7-7	TRBD2	NA
TGTGCCAGCAGCTTAAAGGCAGGGGCCCTCTACGAGCAGTACTTC	CASSLKAGALYEQYF	TRBJ2-7	TRBV7-8	NA	few
TGCGCCAGCAGCTTGGAAGGGGATTCCTCCTACGAGCAGTACTTC	CASSLEGDSSYEQYF	TRBJ2-7	TRBV5-1	NA	NA
TGTGCCATTCCCGGGGTGGGGGGAAACACCATATATTTT	CAIPGVGGNTIYF	TRBJ1-3	TRBV2	NA	NA
TGTGCCAGCAGCCGAGCGGGCCGCGGGGCGAATGAGCAGTTCTTC	CASSRAGRGANEQFF	TRBJ2-1	TRBV5-6	NA	NA
TGTGCCAGCCGTCTGGACAGGGATTTCGACGAGCAGTACTTC	CASRLDRDFDEQYF	TRBJ2-7	TRBV27	TRBD1	NA
TGTGCCAGCAGCCCGCGGACTAGCGGGGGCGCGAACACCGGGGAGCTGTTTTTT	CASSPRTSGGANTGELFF	TRBJ2-2	TRBV4-2	TRBD2	once
TGTGCCAGCAGCCAAACCGGGACAGAACAAGAGACCCAGTACTTC	CASSQTGTEQETQYF	TRBJ2-5	TRBV7-7	TRBD1	once
TGTGCCAGCAGCTTCCAATACGGGTCGCCCAGGGGGCAGTTCTTC	CASSFQYGSPRGQFF	TRBJ2-1	TRBV11-1	NA	NA
TGTGCCAGCAGTTACAGCCGGGGGACAGGACCCCAGCATTTT	CASSYSRGTGPQHF	TRBJ1-5	TRBV6-6	TRBD1	once
TGTGCCAGCAGCTCCGACCCCAGGGCGGAGACCCAGTACTTC	CASSSDPRAETQYF	TRBJ2-5	TRBV13	NA	NA
TGTGCCAGCAGTAACAGGGGAAGTCAGCCCCAGCATTTT	CASSNRGSQPQHF	TRBJ1-5	TRBV27	TRBD1	NA
TGTGCCAGCAGGGACATTGGGGAGGGCCTGAATGAGCAGTTCTTC	CASRDIGEGLNEQFF	TRBJ2-1	TRBV2	TRBD2	NA
TGTGCCAGCAGCTTGCATAGCGGGGAGACCCAGTACTTC	CASSLHSGETQYF	TRBJ2-5	TRBV5-8	TRBD2	NA
TGTGCCATCAGTGAGTCGGGACAGGGAGGGACTGAAGCTTTCTTT	CAISESGQGGTEAFF	TRBJ1-1	TRBV10-3	TRBD1	few
TGCAGCGTCATGGTCGGACAGAACTATGGCTACACCTTC	CSVMVGQNYGYTF	TRBJ1-2	TRBV29-1	NA	few
TGCGCCAGCAGCACCCGATCTACAGGGGGCGCAACTAATGAAAAACTGTTTTTT	CASSTRSTGGATNEKLFF	TRBJ1-4	TRBV4-3	TRBD1	NA
TGTGCCAGCTCACCAAGGACAGATTCTACTGAAGCTTTCTTT	CASSPRTDSTEAFF	TRBJ1-1	TRBV18	NA	NA
TGTGCCAGCAGCCATTCCCAGGGTTTATCTGGAAACACCATATATTTT	CASSHSQGLSGNTIYF	TRBJ1-3	TRBV4-2	NA	NA
TGTGCCTGGAGTACAGGGAACTATGGCTACACCTTC	CAWSTGNYGYTF	TRBJ1-2	TRBV30	NA	NA
TGCGCCAGCAGCTTGGGGCTAGCGGTACAAGAGACCCAGTACTTC	CASSLGLAVQETQYF	TRBJ2-5	TRBV5-1	TRBD2	NA
TGTGCCAGCAGCTTAGGTAGCAAGCAGGGGGCGATGGGCGAGCAGTACTTC	CASSLGSKQGAMGEQYF	TRBJ2-7	TRBV7-2	TRBD1	NA
TGCGCCAGCAGCCCGACAGGGGGGCGGAACACTGAAGCTTTCTTT	CASSPTGGRNTEAFF	TRBJ1-1	TRBV4-3	TRBD1	NA
TGTGCCTGGAACCCCCTTAGCGGCCGACAACAAGAGACCCAGTACTTC	CAWNPLSGRQQETQYF	TRBJ2-5	TRBV30	NA	NA
TGTGCCATCAGGGCGACTAGCGGGGGGCAGAACACCGGGGAGCTGTTTTTT	CAIRATSGGQNTGELFF	TRBJ2-2	TRBV10-3	TRBD2	NA
TGTGCCAGCAGCTTTGGGGGCGAAGAGACCCAGTACTTC	CASSFGGEETQYF	TRBJ2-5	TRBV7-7	NA	NA
TGTGCCAGCAGTTACCGGGGGATTACTGAAGCTTTCTTT	CASSYRGITEAFF	TRBJ1-1	TRBV6-6	NA	NA
TGCGCCAGCAGCCAAGGCCAGACTCTTGGGAATGAGCAGTTCTTC	CASSQGQTLGNEQFF	TRBJ2-1	TRBV4-3	NA	NA
TGCGCCAGCAGCTTGGTCGGCGGGACAGGCGAATACGAGCAGTACTTC	CASSLVGGTGEYEQYF	TRBJ2-7	TRBV5-1	TRBD1	NA
TGTGCCAGAAGCTCGGGACAGGGTTATAATTCACCCCTCCACTTT	CARSSGQGYNSPLHF	TRBJ1-6	TRBV5-3	TRBD1	NA
TGTGCCAGCAGCCTGGGCAGGGTCCCGGAGACTGAAGCTTTCTTT	CASSLGRVPETEAFF	TRBJ1-1	TRBV7-2	NA	NA
TGTGCCAGCAGCTCGGGTGACGGAGTTCAGCCCCAGCATTTT	CASSSGDGVQPQHF	TRBJ1-5	TRBV7-9	NA	NA
TGTGCCAGCAGCTTAGATGTCCCCGGGACTAGCGGGAGGGCGATCTCCTACGAGCAGTACTTC	CASSLDVPGTSGRAISYEQYF	TRBJ2-7	TRBV13	TRBD2	NA
TGTGCCAGCAGATCCGGGACAGGGGTATACGAGCAGTACTTC	CASRSGTGVYEQYF	TRBJ2-7	TRBV2	TRBD1	NA
TGTGCCAGTAGTGTGGACAGGGGCGGGAGTGCTTTCTTT	CASSVDRGGSAFF	TRBJ1-1	TRBV19	TRBD1	NA
TGCGCCAGCAGCCAAGATCTACAGGCCGGCCAGCCCCAGCATTTT	CASSQDLQAGQPQHF	TRBJ1-5	TRBV4-1	NA	NA
TGCGCCAGCACCCGACAGGGTTCGGGCACCGGGGAGCTGTTTTTT	CASTRQGSGTGELFF	TRBJ2-2	TRBV5-1	TRBD1	NA
TGTGCCAGCAGCTTAGTCATTGGGGGACAGGTATCTGAAGCTTTCTTT	CASSLVIGGQVSEAFF	TRBJ1-1	TRBV11-2	TRBD1	NA
TGTGCCATCAGGGGGGAAGGTCGCGGGAGGAGCGCCGGGGAGCTGTTTTTT	CAIRGEGRGRSAGELFF	TRBJ2-2	TRBV10-3	TRBD2	NA
TGTGCCAGGGGGACTAGCGGAGAGAGGAACACCGGGGAGCTGTTTTTT	CARGTSGERNTGELFF	TRBJ2-2	TRBV19	TRBD2	NA
TGTGCCAGCAGCTTAGGGGGGGCAGGGGACATGGCCCAGTACTTC	CASSLGGAGDMAQYF	TRBJ2-5	TRBV7-3	NA	NA
TGTGCCAGCAGCCCGACAAACAGCAATCAGCCCCAGCATTTT	CASSPTNSNQPQHF	TRBJ1-5	TRBV7-2	NA	NA
TGTGCCAGCAGTATCGGGACTAGCGGGGCCTACGAGCAGTACTTC	CASSIGTSGAYEQYF	TRBJ2-7	TRBV2	TRBD2	NA
TGCGCCAGCAGCCAAGTTTACAGTAGAAACTACAATGAGCAGTTCTTC	CASSQVYSRNYNEQFF	TRBJ2-1	TRBV4-1	NA	NA
TGTGCCAGCAGCTTATTTGAAGGGGCGAACACTGAAGCTTTCTTT	CASSLFEGANTEAFF	TRBJ1-1	TRBV7-8	NA	NA
TGCACCAGCAGCCAAAAGAGAACAGGAGTTGTGGACGAGCAGTACTTC	CTSSQKRTGVVDEQYF	TRBJ2-7	TRBV1	NA	NA
TGTGCCAGCAGCACTCAGGGGGCGCGGGAGCAGTACTTC	CASSTQGAREQYF	TRBJ2-7	TRBV5-4	TRBD1	NA
TGTGCCAGTAGTAAGGAGACAGATAGCAATCAGCCCCAGCATTTT	CASSKETDSNQPQHF	TRBJ1-5	TRBV19	NA	NA
TGCAGCGTTGGGGAGCGCGAGCAGTACTTC	CSVGEREQYF	TRBJ2-7	TRBV29-1	NA	NA
TGTGCCAGCTCGTCGTCGGGTCCCAGGGGTGGCTACACCTTC	CASSSSGPRGGYTF	TRBJ1-2	TRBV18	NA	NA
TGTGCCAGCAGCTTGGACTTCTCAGAAAGAAACACCATATATTTT	CASSLDFSERNTIYF	TRBJ1-3	TRBV7-7	NA	once